Shown below are 14 T cell receptor beta chains from a single sample sequenced in a study of regulatory T cells in long-lasting Graves disease. Investigators prepared the TCR beta libraries by applying iRepertoire HTBI primers and Arm-PCR of CDR3 regions. A single record per CDR3 protein comes from TCRdb applying MiXCR to the multiplex PCR reads. The sample carries 300,000 to 450,000 distinct CDR3 sequences, around 16% recorded once. Time point defined: newly diagnosed GD, antithyroid drugs for less than 3 months. PBMC RNA was the source of the TCR library. Sequenced here: peripheral blood mononuclear cells (PBMCs), sampled at new diagnosis, from a patient treated with antithyroid drugs. These TCRs come from a female donor with Graves disease.

This clonotype was detected many times. V gene TRBV13 combines with J gene TRBJ2-6; possibly TRBD2 for D (6 bases). The CDR3 length is 17 residues. Looked up from germline, CDR1 is PRHDT and CDR2 is FYEKMQ (reference sequence). The V and J ends lost 1 base and 1 base respectively, with 11 bases between them. CDR3 sequence: CASSLAGDESGANVLTF. The DNA for the CDR3 is TGTGCCAGCAGCTTAGCGGGGGACGAATCTGGGGCCAACGTCCTGACTTTC.

This clonotype was seen repeatedly, ten times or more. The chain uses TRBV12-3 or TRBV12-4 and TRBJ1-5; no clear D gene. The CDR3 contains 13 residues. Trimming stripped 6 bases from V and 5 bases from J, with 11 bases between. The CDR3 bases are TGTGCCAGCAGCCTCCAGCCTGATCAGCCCCAGCATTTT. This codes for CASSLQPDQPQHF.

In this sample, this clonotype turned up a few times. The rearrangement uses TRBV4-1 and TRBJ2-1; D gene unclear. The CDR3 is made up of 15 amino acids. The V gene lost 0 bases and the J gene lost 0 bases, with 6 bases spanning the gap. Germline V lookup: CDR1 MGHRA, CDR2 YSYEKL. The CDR3 nucleotides are TGCGCCAGCAGCCAAGAGGGAAACTCCTACAATGAGCAGTTCTTC. It codes for CASSQEGNSYNEQFF.

This clonotype was counted at least ten times. The rearrangement links TRBV28 to TRBJ1-1; no clear D. The CDR3 runs to 13 residues. Germline V gene data show CDR1 as MDHEN and CDR2 as SYDVKM. V shed 5 bases and J shed 1 base, with 8 bases lying between them. This CDR3 is CASSPAGNTEAFF. The CDR3 coding sequence is TGTGCCAGCAGTCCCGCGGGGAACACTGAAGCTTTCTTT.

This clonotype was picked up many times. The V and J genes are TRBV7-9 and TRBJ2-2; 10 bases are a match to TRBD2. CDR1 and CDR2 (germline): SEHNR, FQNEAQ (reference sequence). V was clipped by 2 bases and J by 3 bases; unmatched bases: 9. The CDR3 extends over 18 amino acids. The CDR3 protein is CASSLTPSGRAYTGELFF. As DNA, the CDR3 is TGTGCCAGCAGCTTAACCCCTAGCGGGAGAGCTTACACCGGGGAGCTGTTTTTT.

The rearrangement joins TRBV5-1 to TRBJ2-5, with no clear D. The ends were cut back, 6 bases at V and 1 base at J, with 10 bases in the middle. This CDR3 region has 13 residues. Germline lookup yields CDR1 SGHRS and CDR2 YFSETQ. CDR3 loop: CASNARAQETQYF. For the CDR3, the DNA is TGCGCCAGCAACGCAAGGGCCCAAGAGACCCAGTACTTC.

This clonotype has at least ten counts. The chain has TRBV13 and TRBJ1-1; D is unresolved. This CDR3 is 13 amino acids long. Between the trimmed V and J ends, which lost 0 bases and 8 bases, there was a span of 10 bases. Looked up from germline, CDR1 is PRHDT and CDR2 is FYEKMQ (reference sequence). The CDR3 nucleotides are TGTGCCAGCAGCTTAGGAGCGAGGGTGGAAGCTTTCTTT. Its protein product is CASSLGARVEAFF.

V usage is TRBV9 and J usage is TRBJ2-2; D remains ambiguous. The CDR3 totals 16 residues. Between the trimmed V and J ends, which lost 0 bases and 2 bases, there was a span of 11 bases. Germline-derived CDR1 and CDR2 are SGDLS and YYNGEE. The CDR3 coding sequence is TGTGCCAGCAGCGTAGATGGCAGCGCCAACACCGGGGAGCTGTTTTTT. It codes for CASSVDGSANTGELFF.

A note on this clonotype: With a much larger clone just one base away, this may be a read error. The CDR3, as DNA: TGTGCCTGGAAAGAACAGGGGTCGGCTACCTACAATGAGCAGTTCTTC. It translates to CAWKEQGSATYNEQFF. The V call is TRBV30, the J call TRBJ2-1, with TRBD1 identical over 7 bases. After removal of 4 bases from V and 2 bases from J, the junction contained 11 bases not matched to a gene. The CDR3 loop spans 16 amino acids. Per the germline V gene, CDR1 is GTSNPN and CDR2 is SVGIG (reference sequence).

This clonotype was counted many times. This chain connects TRBV3-1 to TRBJ1-6, with D perhaps TRBD1 (6 bases). The germline V gene encodes CDR1 LGHDT and CDR2 YNNKEL (reference sequence). The CDR3 spans 14 residues. Trimming left V 3 bases short and J 10 bases short, with 13 bases between. The CDR3 DNA reads TGTGCCAGCAGCCACCGCGGGCAGGGGTCACCCCTCCACTTT. Translated, it gives CASSHRGQGSPLHF.

This clonotype was seen a handful of times. The V call is TRBV6-4, the J call TRBJ2-1; a weak D match, TRBD2 (5 bases). The CDR3 length is 18 residues. From germline, CDR1 is MRHNA and CDR2 SNTAGT. The V end lost 5 bases, the J end lost 0 bases, and 20 bases lay between the germline ends. CDR3 nucleotide sequence: TGTGCCAGCAGTCGGACTTCTCACTCCTTGAGCTCCTACAATGAGCAGTTCTTC. This encodes CASSRTSHSLSSYNEQFF.

This clonotype was seen many times. For the CDR3, the DNA is TGTGCCAGCACCGCTCCGGACAGACCAACTAACTATGGCTACACCTTC. Its protein product is CASTAPDRPTNYGYTF. The chain recombines TRBV6-1 with TRBJ1-2; a weak D match, TRBD1 (6 bases). CDR1 is MNHNS, CDR2 SASEGT, per germline. V lost 7 bases and J lost 0, with 18 bases in between. CDR3 length: 16 amino acids.

This clonotype has a count of ten or more. The rearrangement uses TRBV28 and TRBJ2-7; 9 bases are shared with TRBD1. Germline assignment: CDR1 MDHEN and CDR2 SYDVKM. The CDR3 is made up of 16 amino acids. V shed 2 bases, J shed 2 bases, and the junction held 7 bases outside the gene matches. CDR3 sequence: CASSLVWGTGTYEQYF. CDR3 DNA: TGTGCCAGCAGTTTAGTATGGGGGACAGGGACCTACGAGCAGTACTTC.

This clonotype was seen repeatedly, ten times or more. This chain connects TRBV6-1 to TRBJ2-7; 13 nucleotides match TRBD2. Germline V CDR1 and CDR2: MNHNS, SASEGT. The CDR3 consists of 14 residues. The V gene end was trimmed by 5 bases and the J gene end by 6 bases; junction bases not matched to a gene: 4. CDR3 in amino acids: CASSTGLAGIEQYF. For the CDR3, the DNA is TGTGCCAGCAGTACGGGACTAGCGGGAATCGAGCAGTACTTC.